A single sample is the source of the 10 T cell receptor beta chains below, sequenced in a study of CD8+CD57+ T cells in acquired aplastic anemia. TCR beta VDJ combinations and CDR3 sequences were profiled from genomic DNA. TCRdb re-called the reads with MiXCR, one entry per CDR3 protein. The data contain 62,000 or so distinct CDR3 sequences, roughly half of them singletons. Sequenced: sorted CD4+, CD8+, or CD8+CD57+ T cells (not recorded which) from PBMCs. These receptors all come from a human donor in good health, serving as a control.

The rearrangement joins TRBV7-8 to TRBJ2-7, with a possible D match to TRBD2 (6 bases). The CDR3 is made up of 15 amino acids. The germline V gene encodes CDR1 SGHVS and CDR2 FQNEAQ. V was trimmed by 5 bases and J by 2 bases, leaving 16 bases between them. The CDR3 nucleotides are TGTGCCAGCAGCACCAAACGGGACTCCGCCTACGAGCAGTACTTC. It yields the protein CASSTKRDSAYEQYF. Full variable domain (remainder filled in from reference TRBV7-8 and TRBJ2-7): GAGVSQSPRYKVAKRGQDVALRCDPISGHVSLFWYQQALGQGPEFLTYFQNEAQLDKSGLPSDRFFAERPEGSVSTLKIQRTQQEDSAVYLCASSTKRDSAYEQYFGPGTRLTVT.

The V gene is TRBV11-2, the J gene TRBJ2-5; 7 bases are shared with TRBD1. Trimming at V came to 4 bases and at J to 3 bases, leaving 8 bases not matched to a gene. The V gene's germline CDR1 is SGHAT and CDR2 FQNNGV. The CDR3 sequence is 15 residues long. In DNA form, the CDR3 reads TGTGCCAGCAGCTCCACAAGAGACAGGGAAGAGACCCAGTACTTC. Residues: CASSSTRDREETQYF.

This clonotype has ten or more counts. This chain connects TRBV11-2 to TRBJ1-2; D unresolved. The CDR3 is 13 amino acids. Germline V gene lookup returns CDR1 SGHAT and CDR2 FQNNGV. The germline V and J ends were trimmed by 10 bases and 1 base, with 13 bases remaining between them. CDR3 sequence (DNA): TGTGCCACCTCCGGGAGTGATAACTATGGCTACACCTTC. Encoded protein: CATSGSDNYGYTF.

J is TRBJ1-2 and V is TRBV2, with D tentatively TRBD1 (5 bases). The CDR3 is made up of 14 amino acids. Per germline, CDR1 SNHLY and CDR2 FYNNEI. V lost 8 bases to trimming and J lost 7 bases, with 20 bases between them. The CDR3 nucleotides read TGTGCCAGCGTAACGCTAAGGGGAGGTGCTGGCTACACCTTC. Translated, it gives CASVTLRGGAGYTF.

This clonotype showed up just a few times. This rearrangement joins TRBV15 to TRBJ2-3, with D perhaps matching TRBD1 (5 bases). Germline V lookup: CDR1 LNHNV, CDR2 YYDKDF (reference sequence). The CDR3 has 15 amino acids. V dropped 5 bases and J dropped 2 bases, with 14 bases sitting between them. CDR3 sequence: CATSFDSSYTDTQYF. The CDR3, as DNA: TGTGCCACCAGCTTTGACAGCTCCTACACAGATACGCAGTATTTT.

The V gene is TRBV2, the J gene TRBJ2-4, with D perhaps matching TRBD1 (6 bases). The CDR3 runs to 16 residues. The V and J ends lost 8 bases and 1 base respectively, with 18 bases between them. CDR1 is SNHLY and CDR2 is FYNNEI in the germline V gene. For the CDR3, the DNA is TGTGCCAGCGGGCTAGGGACACCGATGGCCAAAAACATTCAGTACTTC. Translated, it gives CASGLGTPMAKNIQYF.

The V call is TRBV29-1, the J call TRBJ2-5; 11 bases line up with TRBD1. The CDR3 spans 15 residues. Germline values: CDR1 SQVTM, CDR2 ANQGSEA. J was trimmed by 5 bases and V by 1 base; bases with no gene match: 6. CDR3 sequence reads: CSVEVSWTGGETQYF. CDR3 DNA sequence: TGCAGCGTTGAAGTTTCCTGGACAGGGGGCGAGACCCAGTACTTC.

This clonotype was detected ten times or more. V gene TRBV6-5 combines with J gene TRBJ1-5; TRBD1 aligns across 7 bases. The V segment lost 0 bases and the J segment 3 bases; nucleotides outside the gene matches: 8. The germline V gene encodes CDR1 MNHEY and CDR2 SVGAGI. The CDR3 consists of 17 residues. The CDR3 loop is CASSYSTGQSPNQPQHF. In DNA, the CDR3 is TGTGCCAGCAGTTACTCGACGGGACAGAGCCCCAATCAGCCCCAGCATTTT.

This chain joins TRBV7-9 and TRBJ2-7; no clear D. The CDR3 contains 13 residues. Trimming cost V 5 bases and J 3 bases, with 11 bases left between them. Germline values: CDR1 SEHNR, CDR2 FQNEAQ (reference sequence). The CDR3 region is CASSGLLDYEQYF. CDR3 sequence (DNA): TGTGCCAGCAGCGGTTTGTTGGACTACGAGCAGTACTTC. Full variable domain (rest looked up from reference TRBV7-9 and TRBJ2-7): DTGVSQNPRHKITKRGQNVTFRCDPISEHNRLYWYRQTLGQGPEFLTYFQNEAQLEKSRLLSDRFSAERPKGSFSTLEIQRTEQGDSAMYLCASSGLLDYEQYFGPGTRLTVT.

This chain links TRBV20-1 with TRBJ2-5, with 12 bases fitting TRBD2. Germline V gene sequence: CDR1 DFQATT, CDR2 SNEGSKA (reference sequence). This CDR3 has 15 amino acids. With 3 bases clipped from V and 5 bases from J, the junction kept 7 bases outside the gene matches. CDR3 DNA sequence: TGCAGTGCTAGTCCCCCTAGCGGGGGGGCGGAGACCCAGTACTTC. Protein sequence: CSASPPSGGAETQYF.